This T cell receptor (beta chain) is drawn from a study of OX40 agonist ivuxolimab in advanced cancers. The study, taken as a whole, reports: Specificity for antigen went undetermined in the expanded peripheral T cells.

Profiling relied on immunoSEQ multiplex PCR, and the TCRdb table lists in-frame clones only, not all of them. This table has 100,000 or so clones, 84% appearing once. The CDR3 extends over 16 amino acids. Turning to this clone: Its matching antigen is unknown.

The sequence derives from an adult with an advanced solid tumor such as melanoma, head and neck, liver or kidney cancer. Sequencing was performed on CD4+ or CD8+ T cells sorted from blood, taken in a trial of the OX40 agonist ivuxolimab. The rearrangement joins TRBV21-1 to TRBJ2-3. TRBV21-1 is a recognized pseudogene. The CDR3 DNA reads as TGTGCCAGCAGCAAAGAGACCAGAACTAGCACAGATACGCAGTATTTT. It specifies CASSKETRTSTDTQYF.